This TCR beta chain was found in a study of blood T cell repertoires in COVID-19. This CDR3 region has 16 residues. CDR1 SEHNR and CDR2 FQNEAQ come from the germline V gene (reference sequence). J gave up 0 bases and V 6 bases, and 8 bases lay outside the gene matches. Using immunoSEQ multiplex PCR, the repertoire was profiled, and TCRdb retains in-frame clones only, with some absent. The table lists approximately 80,000 clones, approximately 78% of them singletons. The gene calls are TRBV7-9 and TRBJ2-5; TRBD2 agrees at 9 bases. The source material was peripheral blood. The clonotype originates from a human donor in a cohort sampled during active COVID-19. The chain's CDR3 is CASSPLAGSYQETQYF. For the CDR3, the DNA is TGTGCCAGCAGTCCTCTAGCGGGGTCTTACCAAGAGACCCAGTACTTC.